Listed below are T cell receptor beta chains from one sample, sequenced in a study of human T cells and chemical hapten exposure. MiXCR was run by TCRdb on the RACE reads, yielding one entry per CDR3 protein. This sample has 150,000 to 200,000 distinct CDR3 sequences, with about 25% found just once. Material: whole blood, obtained in connection with sensitization to the hapten diphenylcyclopropenone (DPC). The source of these receptors is a woman aged 40 to 49 with alopecia areata. Some clones in this sample may be carry-over from other donors' samples. CDR3s include the opening cysteine and the closing phenylalanine or tryptophan. A D gene is named only where the DNA matches it firmly. Expanded clones get a size class; other rows say once, few or many, or leave the size out.

size	D	V	J	CDR3	DNA
many	-	TRBV6-5	TRBJ1-2	CASSYVVGSYGYTF	TGTGCCAGCAGTTACGTGGTTGGCTCCTATGGCTACACCTTC
few	TRBD2	TRBV28	TRBJ2-3	CASSFSSGRTDTQYF	TGTGCCAGCAGTTTCTCCAGCGGGAGGACAGATACGCAGTATTTT
-	-	TRBV11-2	TRBJ2-1	CASSLDIYRSLHEQFF	TGTGCCAGCAGCTTAGATATATATCGCTCGCTCCATGAGCAGTTCTTC
few	-	TRBV7-9	TRBJ1-4	CASSRTQGINEKLFF	TGTGCCAGCAGCCGGACACAGGGTATAAATGAAAAACTGTTTTTT
few	TRBD1	TRBV6-6	TRBJ1-1	CASSTRQGVDTEAFF	TGTGCCAGCAGTACCCGACAGGGCGTAGACACTGAAGCTTTCTTT
many	-	TRBV7-6	TRBJ1-6	CASSYSNNSPLHF	TGTGCCAGCAGTTACTCTAATAATTCACCCCTCCACTTT
few	-	TRBV5-1	TRBJ2-3	CASSLDRVQTDTQYF	TGCGCCAGCAGCTTGGACAGGGTACAAACAGATACGCAGTATTTT
few	-	TRBV4-3	TRBJ2-6	CASSQAPGSGANVLTF	TGCGCCAGCAGCCAAGCTCCCGGCTCTGGGGCCAACGTCCTGACTTTC
-	-	TRBV7-2	TRBJ1-2	CASSSYLDYGYTF	TGTGCCAGCAGCTCTTATTTGGACTATGGCTACACCTTC
-	-	TRBV9	TRBJ2-1	CASSVAPETGGRNEQFF	TGTGCCAGCAGCGTAGCCCCAGAAACCGGAGGGCGCAATGAGCAGTTCTTC
few	TRBD2	TRBV9	TRBJ2-3	CASSVSSGRAGGSTDTQYF	TGTGCCAGCAGCGTTTCCAGCGGGAGGGCAGGGGGGAGCACAGATACGCAGTATTTT
-	-	TRBV7-2	TRBJ2-2	CASSSRVGTGELFF	TGTGCCAGCTCCTCCCGAGTGGGCACCGGGGAGCTGTTTTTT
-	TRBD2	TRBV7-2	TRBJ2-7	CASSSQTSVVYEQYF	TGTGCCAGCAGCTCTCAGACTAGCGTGGTCTACGAGCAGTACTTC
-	-	TRBV15	TRBJ2-1	CATSRGHTDSNEQFF	TGTGCCACCAGCAGGGGACACACTGACTCCAATGAGCAGTTCTTC
many	-	TRBV10-3	TRBJ1-1	CAINQGTEDTEAFF	TGTGCCATCAATCAGGGGACGGAAGACACTGAAGCTTTCTTT
few	-	TRBV20-1	TRBJ2-7	CSARGRKAYEQYF	TGCAGTGCTAGGGGACGGAAAGCCTACGAGCAGTACTTC
many	-	TRBV29-1	TRBJ2-7	CSVAAEVGYEQYF	TGCAGCGTTGCCGCAGAAGTGGGGTACGAGCAGTACTTC
few	-	TRBV11-1	TRBJ2-7	CASSLDSQLEQYF	TGTGCCAGCAGCTTAGATTCCCAACTCGAGCAGTACTTC
few	TRBD1	TRBV29-1	TRBJ1-4	CSVGQGADEKLFF	TGCAGCGTAGGACAGGGGGCCGATGAAAAACTGTTTTTT
many	TRBD2	TRBV20-1	TRBJ2-7	CSARDASGGSFSYEQYF	TGCAGTGCTAGAGATGCTAGCGGGGGGTCATTCTCCTACGAGCAGTACTTC
few	-	TRBV9	TRBJ2-3	CASSVEMGLLLTDTQYF	TGTGCCAGCAGCGTAGAAATGGGGCTGCTCTTAACAGATACGCAGTATTTT
many	-	TRBV10-3	TRBJ2-5	CAISESEETQYF	TGTGCCATCAGTGAGTCAGAAGAGACCCAGTACTTC
few	-	TRBV29-1	TRBJ2-5	CSARVNRETQYF	TGCAGCGCCAGGGTTAACCGAGAGACCCAGTACTTC
many	TRBD1	TRBV29-1	TRBJ1-1	CSVMTGEDTEAFF	TGCAGCGTTATGACAGGGGAGGACACTGAAGCTTTCTTT
-	TRBD1	TRBV29-1	TRBJ2-5	CSGGQNKETQYF	TGCAGCGGGGGACAGAACAAAGAGACCCAGTACTTC
few	-	TRBV10-3	TRBJ1-1	CAISGTAQNTEAFF	TGTGCCATCAGTGGGACAGCGCAGAACACTGAAGCTTTCTTT
few	-	TRBV5-6	TRBJ2-6	CASSLGPGARGANVLTF	TGTGCCAGCAGCTTGGGGCCGGGGGCGAGGGGGGCCAACGTCCTGACTTTC
-	-	TRBV7-2	TRBJ2-1	CASSTRIPITAGGGNEQFF	TGTGCCAGCAGCACTAGAATACCCATAACGGCTGGAGGGGGGAATGAGCAGTTCTTC
-	TRBD2	TRBV6-5	TRBJ2-3	CASSYSPTSGRATDTQYF	TGTGCCAGCAGTTATTCCCCGACTAGCGGGAGGGCCACAGATACGCAGTATTTT
few	-	TRBV4-2	TRBJ2-7	CASSQRQESYEQYF	TGTGCCAGCAGCCAACGACAGGAATCCTACGAGCAGTACTTC
few	-	TRBV7-9	TRBJ2-7	CASSSRLDWYEQYF	TGTGCCAGCAGCTCCCGGTTAGACTGGTACGAGCAGTACTTC
once	-	TRBV20-1	TRBJ2-1	CSARVLVGVAYNEQFF	TGCAGTGCTAGAGTATTAGTGGGAGTCGCCTACAATGAGCAGTTCTTC
-	-	TRBV5-6	TRBJ1-1	CASSLDWSANTEAFF	TGTGCCAGCAGCTTGGATTGGTCGGCGAACACTGAAGCTTTCTTT
many	-	TRBV6-2/TRBV6-3	TRBJ2-7	CASRPSDGYYEQYF	TGTGCCAGCAGGCCATCGGACGGGTACTACGAGCAGTACTTC
many	-	TRBV18	TRBJ1-6	CASSPGRNSPLHF	TGTGCCAGCTCACCCGGACGGAATTCACCCCTCCACTTT
-	-	TRBV6-2/TRBV6-3	TRBJ2-5	CASSYSGQGGETQYF	TGTGCCAGCAGTTACTCGGGCCAGGGAGGAGAGACCCAGTACTTC
-	-	TRBV6-6	TRBJ2-1	CASSPTASSYNEQFF	TGTGCCAGCAGCCCTACAGCGAGCTCCTACAATGAGCAGTTCTTC